Presented here are 21 T cell receptor beta chains from one specimen sequenced in a study of blood T cell repertoires in COVID-19. Measured with immunoSEQ multiplex PCR; TCRdb has only the in-frame clones, and not every one. The sample carries some 130,000 clones, 80% to 90% recorded once. The sample comprised peripheral blood. Receptors originate from a man aged 55-75 years with COVID-19, enrolled during active disease.

In this sample, this clone turned up a few times. The CDR3 spells CASSLWPSGGGAEAFF. The CDR3 DNA sequence: TGTGCCAGCAGTTTATGGCCATCGGGCGGGGGGGCTGAAGCTTTCTTT. The chain is built from TRBV27 and TRBJ1-1; possibly TRBD1 for D (5 bases). Germline V gives CDR1 MNHEY, CDR2 SMNVEV (reference sequence). V dropped 1 base and J dropped 6 bases, with 18 bases sitting between them. The CDR3 covers 16 residues.

The chain combines TRBV10-3 with TRBJ1-1, with D unclear. The CDR3 runs 14 residues. The V end lost 0 bases, the J end lost 0 bases, and 5 bases lay between the germline ends. In germline, CDR1 is ENHRY, CDR2 SYGVKD. CDR3 DNA sequence: TGTGCCATCAGTGAGTCGGCGGTGAACACTGAAGCTTTCTTT. Translation: CAISESAVNTEAFF.

The V call is TRBV7-2, the J call TRBJ2-7, with 7 bases identical to TRBD1. CDR1 and CDR2 from the germline V gene are SGHTA and FQGNSA. Trimming cost V 5 bases and J 3 bases; bases outside gene matches: 10. The length of the CDR3 is 15 residues. CDR3 in DNA: TGTGCCAGCAGCCCCTCCTCCCGACAGGGCTACGAGCAGTACTTC. Its protein is CASSPSSRQGYEQYF.

The V and J genes are TRBV7-8 and TRBJ2-3, with D perhaps matching TRBD2 (7 bases). There are 15 residues in the CDR3. V lost 1 base and J 2 bases, leaving 10 bases between the germline ends. Germline lookup yields CDR1 SGHVS and CDR2 FQNEAQ. CDR3 amino acids: CASSLGGGPTDTQYF. The CDR3 nucleotides are TGTGCCAGCAGCTTAGGGGGGGGCCCCACAGATACGCAGTATTTT.

V and J are TRBV11-2 and TRBJ2-2; 10 nucleotides line up with TRBD1. Trimming took 3 bases from V and 3 from J; bases not matched to a gene: 7. This CDR3 region has 17 residues. Germline loops: CDR1 SGHAT, CDR2 FQNNGV. The CDR3 coding sequence is TGTGCCAGCAGCTTTGGGGGGACAGGGGCGTACACCGGGGAGCTGTTTTTT. Translated: CASSFGGTGAYTGELFF.

CDR3 protein: CASRATSGGQEQFF. The CDR3 region has the DNA TGCGCCAGCCGGGCGACTAGCGGGGGCCAGGAGCAGTTCTTC. The chain recombines TRBV5-1 with TRBJ2-1, with 12 bases lining up with TRBD2. Losses at the gene ends were 7 bases for V and 10 bases for J; bases not matched to a gene: 9. The CDR3 consists of 14 residues. Germline V gives CDR1 SGHRS, CDR2 YFSETQ. Full variable domain (missing parts from reference TRBV5-1 and TRBJ2-1): KAGVTQTPRYLIKTRGQQVTLSCSPISGHRSVSWYQQTPGQGLQFLFEYFSETQRNKGNFPGRFSGRQFSNSRSEMNVSTLELGDSALYLCASRATSGGQEQFFGPGTRLTVL.

The chain joins TRBV10-3 to TRBJ2-3; D not resolved. This CDR3 comprises 14 residues. V lost 2 bases and J lost 4, with 10 bases in between. CDR1 is ENHRY, CDR2 SYGVKD, per germline. CDR3 in DNA: TGTGCCATCAGTGAGCCCACTAAGGCAGATACGCAGTATTTT. Translating it yields CAISEPTKADTQYF.

The CDR3: CASSDSYFYNEQFF. CDR3 bases: TGTGCCAGCAGTGACTCGTACTTTTACAATGAGCAGTTCTTC. The V and J genes are TRBV6-4 and TRBJ2-1; D is ambiguous. The CDR3 is 14 residues long. Deletions cut 0 bases from V and 4 bases from J, with 7 bases between. CDR1 MRHNA and CDR2 SNTAGT come from the germline V gene.

Only one count was recorded for this clone. V gene TRBV7-2 combines with J gene TRBJ2-5; tentative D call: TRBD1 (6 bases). V shed 4 bases and J shed 4 bases, with 16 bases lying between them. Germline values: CDR1 SGHTA, CDR2 FQGNSA. The CDR3 sequence is 15 residues long. CDR3 nucleotides: TGTGCCAGCAGCTGGCAGACAGGCTCTGGAGAGACCCAGTACTTC. This translates into CASSWQTGSGETQYF.

This sequence joins TRBV27 and TRBJ2-1; TRBD2 matches 10 bases. J lost 4 bases, V lost 2 bases, and 11 bases had no gene match. Germline CDR1 is MNHEY and CDR2 is SMNVEV (reference sequence). This CDR3 region has 18 residues. The CDR3 loop reads CASSLGPSGGFWYNEQFF. Here the CDR3 DNA reads TGTGCCAGCAGTTTAGGTCCTAGCGGGGGATTCTGGTACAATGAGCAGTTCTTC.

V usage is TRBV19 and J usage is TRBJ1-5, with 8 bases that match TRBD1. Germline values: CDR1 LNHDA, CDR2 SQIVND (reference sequence). The CDR3 length is 15 residues. Trimming removed 5 bases from V and 6 bases from J; junction bases left unmatched: 9. Written as DNA, the CDR3 is TGTGCCAGTAGTGATGGACAGGGTGTAGGTCAGCCCCAGCATTTT. Protein product: CASSDGQGVGQPQHF.

CDR3 coding DNA: TGTGCCAGCAGCGGGGGCCCCTCGATAGAGACCCAGTACTTC. Its translation: CASSGGPSIETQYF. The chain uses TRBV7-2 and TRBJ2-5; D possibly corresponds to TRBD1 (6 bases). Trimming took 5 bases from V and 4 from J, leaving 14 bases between them. The length of the CDR3 is 14 residues. The germline V gene has CDR1 SGHTA and CDR2 FQGNSA.

The chain joins TRBV10-3 to TRBJ1-2; unclear D gene. Trimming shortened V by 0 bases and J by 8 bases, and 16 bases separated the two germline ends. Germline CDR1 and CDR2: ENHRY and SYGVKD. The CDR3 loop spans 15 amino acids. CDR3 residues: CAISESTAGSLGYTF. CDR3 sequence (DNA): TGTGCCATCAGTGAGTCAACAGCCGGCTCCCTGGGCTACACCTTC.

This clone was counted a few times. The rearrangement joins TRBV6-5 to TRBJ1-2; D remains unclear. Deletions cut 7 bases from V and 6 bases from J, with 9 bases between. There are 11 residues in the CDR3. From germline, CDR1 is MNHEY and CDR2 SVGAGI. CDR3 residues: CASILGDGYTF. CDR3 nucleotides: TGTGCCAGCATTTTAGGAGATGGCTACACCTTC.

The rearrangement uses TRBV5-6 and TRBJ1-4, with D unclear. The CDR3 is 13 amino acids. The germline gives CDR1 SGHDT, CDR2 YYEEEE. V lost 2 bases and J lost 11, with 13 bases in between. The CDR3, as DNA: TGTGCCAGCAGCTTAAATTTGGAGCGGAAACTGTTTTTT. It codes for CASSLNLERKLFF. The full variable domain, its missing parts supplied by reference TRBV5-6 and TRBJ1-4, is DAGVTQSPTHLIKTRGQQVTLRCSPKSGHDTVSWYQQALGQGPQFIFQYYEEEERQRGNFPDRFSGHQFPNYSSELNVNALLLGDSALYLCASSLNLERKLFFGSGTQLSVL.

V gene TRBV15 combines with J gene TRBJ2-1; D gene ambiguous. In germline, CDR1 is LNHNV, CDR2 YYDKDF (reference sequence). This CDR3 region has 15 residues. The V end lost 1 base, the J end lost 1 base, and 8 bases lay between the germline ends. CDR3 bases: TGTGCCACCAGCAGAGTAAGCCTTTCCTACAATGAGCAGTTCTTC. It codes for CATSRVSLSYNEQFF.

The CDR3 protein is CASSLMESTAGEKLFF. Written as DNA, the CDR3 is TGTGCCAGCAGCTTAATGGAGAGTACGGCGGGTGAAAAACTGTTTTTT. J is TRBJ1-4 and V is TRBV5-8, with D unclear. V was cut by 2 bases and J by 7 bases, with 18 bases left in between. Germline assignment: CDR1 SGHTS and CDR2 YDEGEE. The CDR3 sequence is 16 residues long. Variable domain in full (rest from reference TRBV5-8 and TRBJ1-4): EAGVTQSPTHLIKTRGQQATLRCSPISGHTSVYWYQQALGLGLQFLLWYDEGEERNRGNFPPRFSGRQFPNYSSELNVNALELEDSALYLCASSLMESTAGEKLFFGSGTQLSVL.

The chain combines TRBV6-1 with TRBJ2-7; TRBD2 might be the D (6 bases). The CDR3 loop spans 16 amino acids. Trimming pared 4 bases from V and 6 bases from J, leaving 22 bases between. Looked up from germline, CDR1 is MNHNS and CDR2 is SASEGT. The CDR3 region is CASSAPGRRAQGEQYF. The CDR3 nucleotides are TGTGCCAGCAGTGCCCCGGGCAGGAGGGCCCAGGGCGAGCAGTACTTC.

The chain carries TRBV7-9 and TRBJ1-4; D possibly corresponds to TRBD1 (6 bases). CDR3 length equals 15 residues. Germline V gene data show CDR1 as SEHNR and CDR2 as FQNEAQ (reference sequence). V was pared by 5 bases and J by 0 bases, with 10 bases between. CDR3 loop: CASSDTGPTNEKLFF. DNA of the CDR3: TGTGCCAGCAGCGATACAGGGCCAACTAATGAAAAACTGTTTTTT.

The rearrangement uses TRBV28 and TRBJ1-4; a weak D match, TRBD1 (5 bases). V was cut by 1 base and J by 8 bases, with 14 bases left in between. Germline V lookup: CDR1 MDHEN, CDR2 SYDVKM. This CDR3 region has 15 residues. In DNA form, the CDR3 reads TGTGCCAGCAGTTTATTCGGGGCGGGGGAGGAAAAACTGTTTTTT. Translated: CASSLFGAGEEKLFF.

This chain links TRBV27 with TRBJ1-6, with 8 bases matching TRBD1. Germline CDR1 MNHEY, CDR2 SMNVEV (reference sequence). Trimming at V came to 5 bases and at J to 7 bases, leaving 10 bases not matched to a gene. The CDR3 spans 16 residues. CDR3 sequence reads: CASSRPGQGGNSPLHF. The CDR3 DNA sequence: TGTGCCAGCAGTCGCCCCGGACAGGGAGGGAATTCACCCCTCCACTTT.